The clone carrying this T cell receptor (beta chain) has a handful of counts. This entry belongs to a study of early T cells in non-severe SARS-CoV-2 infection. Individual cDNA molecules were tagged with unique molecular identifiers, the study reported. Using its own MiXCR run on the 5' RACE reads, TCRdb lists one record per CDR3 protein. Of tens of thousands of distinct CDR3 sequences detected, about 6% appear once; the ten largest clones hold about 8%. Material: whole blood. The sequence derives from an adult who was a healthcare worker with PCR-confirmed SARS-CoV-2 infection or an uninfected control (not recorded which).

The CDR3 bases are TGTGCCAGCAGTTTACGGCTAGGGTTGGGACTAGCGGGAACAATTAACACCGGGGAGCTGTTTTTT. Amino acid sequence: CASSLRLGLGLAGTINTGELFF. The chain joins TRBV12-3 or TRBV12-4 to TRBJ2-2; 13 nucleotides match TRBD2. CDR3 size: 22 residues. V was clipped by 2 bases and J by 2 bases; unmatched bases: 17.